The source of this TCR beta chain is a study of cytomegalovirus exposure and HLA in healthy donors. In the PCR, 60 Vbeta and 13 Jbeta primers were used. Libraries were prepared by immunoSEQ multiplex PCR; TCRdb keeps only in-frame clonotypes and omits some of them. In total, the table holds about 150,000 clones. This CDR3 is 15 amino acids long. CDR1 is SGHRS, CDR2 YFSETQ, per germline. The J segment lost 0 bases and the V segment lost 4 bases, leaving 4 bases of the junction unmatched. Whole-study results and caveats: Altogether, 164 TCR beta chains were recorded as cytomegalovirus-associated.

Comment on this clone: Its antigen remains unknown.

This chain links TRBV5-1 with TRBJ2-1; TRBD2 matches at 7 bases. Material: PBMCs. The receptor was derived from a woman in her fifties or sixties in good health and CMV-seronegative. The CDR3 spells CASSPGLFSYNEQFF. The CDR3 DNA is TGCGCCAGCAGCCCGGGACTATTCTCCTACAATGAGCAGTTCTTC.